A selection of T cell receptor beta chains follows, all from one sample in a study of identifying expanded T cells in peripheral blood. The assay was immunoSEQ multiplex PCR, and TCRdb's table has in-frame clones only and misses some. The profile shows some 78,000 clones, around 90% of them singletons. Input material: blood. These TCRs come from a person aged 18 to 75 in good health. CDR3s include the opening cysteine and the closing phenylalanine or tryptophan. The D gene is left open where the match is weak.

14 | - | TRBJ1-1 | TRBV30 | TGTGCCTGGAGTGAGGACCGCCTTAACGGTGAAGCTTTCTTT | CAWSEDRLNGEAFF
15 | - | TRBJ1-5 | TRBV29-1 | TGCAGACCCAGTCCTGGCAAGTTTCACAATCAGCCCCAGCATTTT | CRPSPGKFHNQPQHF
15 | TRBD1 | TRBJ1-5 | TRBV30 | TGTGCCTGGAGCCCTGGACAGGCCGGCAATCAGCCCCAGCATTTT | CAWSPGQAGNQPQHF
17 | - | TRBJ1-4 | TRBV18 | TGTGCCAGCTCACCACTTCAGGGGTACGCCTCTAATGAAAAACTGTTTTTT | CASSPLQGYASNEKLFF
13 | TRBD1 | TRBJ2-7 | TRBV15 | TGTGCCACCAGCAGTTGGGACAGTCGGGTGAAGTACTTC | CATSSWDSRVKYF
14 | - | TRBJ2-7 | TRBV21-1 | TGTGCCAGCAGCAAAGACAGGGCAGGCTACGAGCAGTACTTC | CASSKDRAGYEQYF
16 | - | TRBJ2-3 | TRBV11-2 | TGTGCCAGCAGCTGGGGCTGGGGGTTAAATCGCGGTACGCAGTATTTT | CASSWGWGLNRGTQYF
15 | - | TRBJ2-7 | TRBV2 | TGTGCCAGCAGTGGCGGACAGACCCGCTCCTACGAGCAGTACTTC | CASSGGQTRSYEQYF
15 | TRBD2 | TRBJ2-7 | TRBV11-2 | TGTGCCAGCAGCTTAGAGCGGGGGGGATCCTACGAGCAGTACTTC | CASSLERGGSYEQYF
15 | - | TRBJ2-5 | TRBV27 | TGTGCCAGCAGTTCGTACTCGGGGAGGAAAGAGACCCAGTACTTC | CASSSYSGRKETQYF
13 | - | TRBJ2-7 | TRBV5-1 | TGCGCCAGCAGCTTGACAGGGAGATACGAGCAGTACTTC | CASSLTGRYEQYF
17 | - | TRBJ1-4 | TRBV4-1 | TGCGCCAGCAGCCGCGCGGGGGCCCGAGACGTTAATGAAAAACTGTTTTTT | CASSRAGARDVNEKLFF
14 | TRBD1 | TRBJ2-5 | TRBV7-7 | TGTGCCAGCAGCTTCGGGACAGGTGAAGAGACCCAGTACTTC | CASSFGTGEETQYF
11 | - | TRBJ1-1 | TRBV20-1 | TGCAGTGTTGGGGCCCAGACTGAAGCTTTCTTT | CSVGAQTEAFF